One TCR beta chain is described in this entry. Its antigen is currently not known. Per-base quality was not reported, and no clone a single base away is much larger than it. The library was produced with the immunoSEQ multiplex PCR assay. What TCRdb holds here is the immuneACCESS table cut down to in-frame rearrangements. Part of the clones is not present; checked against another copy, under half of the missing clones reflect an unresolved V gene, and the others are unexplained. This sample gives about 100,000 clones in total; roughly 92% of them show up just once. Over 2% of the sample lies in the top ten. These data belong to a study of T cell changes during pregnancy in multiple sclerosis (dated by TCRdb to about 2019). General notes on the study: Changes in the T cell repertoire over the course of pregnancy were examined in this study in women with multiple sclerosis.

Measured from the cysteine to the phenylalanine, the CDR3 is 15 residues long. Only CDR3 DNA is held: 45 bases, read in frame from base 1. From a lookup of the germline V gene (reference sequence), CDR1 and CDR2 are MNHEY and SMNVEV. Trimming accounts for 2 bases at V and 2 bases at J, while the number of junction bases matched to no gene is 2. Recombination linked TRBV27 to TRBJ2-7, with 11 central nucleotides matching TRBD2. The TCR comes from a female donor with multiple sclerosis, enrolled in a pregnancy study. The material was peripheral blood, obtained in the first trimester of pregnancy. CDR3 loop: CASSLGTSGTYEQYF. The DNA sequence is TGTGCCAGCAGTTTAGGGACTAGCGGAACCTACGAGCAGTACTTC.